This T cell receptor (beta chain) was observed in a study of T-cell memory formation after mild COVID-19. Whole-study context: Each donor largely had its own TCR clusters. General study points: Contracting CD4+ clones were located mainly in CM and EM, and CD8+ clones in EMRA. Clones contracting over day 15 to 85 were CD4/CD8 balanced, with later expanders leaning CD4+.

In its sample, this clonotype was seen a few times. As yet, its antigen is unknown. The CDR3 loop spans 15 amino acids. V was cut by 0 bases and J by 0 bases, with 8 bases left in between. CDR1 is SGHRS and CDR2 is YFSETQ in the germline V gene. TCRdb called the 5' RACE reads again in MiXCR, with one record for every CDR3 protein. The profile covers 150,000 to 200,000 distinct CDR3 sequences, with roughly 15% appearing a single time and roughly 14% taken by the ten largest. The clonotype originates from an adult woman who had mild COVID-19 (a few samples of this study predate the infection). Cell type and time point are not known. Source material: PBMCs or a T cell subset sorted from them (not recorded which). The gene calls are TRBV5-1 and TRBJ2-3; the D call may be TRBD1 or TRBD2 (5 bases each). CDR3 sequence reads: CASSLAGPSTDTQYF. The DNA of the CDR3 is TGCGCCAGCAGCTTGGCGGGACCTAGCACAGATACGCAGTATTTT.